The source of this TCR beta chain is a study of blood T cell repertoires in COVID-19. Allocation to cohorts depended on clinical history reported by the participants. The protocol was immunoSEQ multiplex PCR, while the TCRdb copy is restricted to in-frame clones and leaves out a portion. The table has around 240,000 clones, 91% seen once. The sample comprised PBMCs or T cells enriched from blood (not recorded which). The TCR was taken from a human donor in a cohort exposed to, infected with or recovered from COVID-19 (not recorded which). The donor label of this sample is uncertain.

The chain's CDR3 is CASSDPGGTGELFF. In DNA, the CDR3 is TGTGCCAGCAGTGACCCAGGAGGGACCGGGGAGCTGTTTTTT. V gene TRBV25-1 combines with J gene TRBJ2-2, with D possibly TRBD2 on 6 matching bases. The CDR3 sequence is 14 residues long. Germline values: CDR1 MGHDK, CDR2 SYGVNS. Trimming cost V 3 bases and J 5 bases, with 10 bases left between them.